Each of the 30 T cell receptor beta chains below was sequenced from the same sample in a study of cytomegalovirus exposure and HLA in healthy donors (dated by TCRdb to the late 2010s). Library creation used the immunoSEQ multiplex PCR assay. For the multiplex PCR, a mixture combining 60 forward primers for TCR Vbeta segments and 13 reverse primers for TCR Jbeta segments was used. TCRdb provides this immuneACCESS table in a form limited to in-frame rearrangements. Some clones are lacking; in checked studies, under half of them reflect an unresolved V gene, and why the rest are absent is not known. This sample gives around 160,000 clones in total; about two thirds of them show up just once. The ten largest clonotypes hold around 4.3% of the sample. Material: PBMCs. The source is a woman between 18 and 29 years old in good health and CMV-seropositive.

The rearrangement links TRBV23-1 to TRBJ2-7; the match to TRBD1 covers 9 bases. TRBV23-1 counts as an open reading frame of uncertain function. The CDR3 length is 14 residues. Trimming at V came to 6 bases and at J to 2 bases, leaving 5 bases not matched to a gene. CDR3: CASSVRDRAYEQYF. CDR3 nucleotides: TGCGCCAGCAGCGTGCGGGACAGGGCCTACGAGCAGTACTTC.

The sample holds a few counts of this clone. V usage is TRBV11-2 and J usage is TRBJ2-5; 10 bases are shared with TRBD2. V lost 0 bases and J lost 3; bases outside the gene matches: 10. CDR1 and CDR2 (germline): SGHAT, FQNNGV. CDR3 length: 18 residues. The CDR3 DNA reads as TGTGCCAGCAGCTTAGAGCTAGCGGGAGTACGTATAAAAGAGACCCAGTACTTC. Protein product: CASSLELAGVRIKETQYF. Looking up the rest from reference TRBV11-2 and TRBJ2-5 gives the full variable domain: EAGVAQSPRYKIIEKRQSVAFWCNPISGHATLYWYQQILGQGPKLLIQFQNNGVVDDSQLPKDRFSAERLKGVDSTLKIQPAKLEDSAVYLCASSLELAGVRIKETQYFGPGTRLLVL.

This clone was found a few times. The chain uses TRBV10-3 and TRBJ2-5, with 9 bases aligning to TRBD1. Germline lookup yields CDR1 ENHRY and CDR2 SYGVKD. The CDR3 is 15 amino acids. The V segment lost 2 bases and the J segment 4 bases; nucleotides outside the gene matches: 5. The CDR3 here is CAISEGTGKRETQYF. In nucleotides, the CDR3 is TGTGCCATCAGTGAGGGGACAGGGAAAAGAGAGACCCAGTACTTC.

This chain connects TRBV6-5 to TRBJ1-2; 7 bases align to TRBD1. The V and J ends lost 4 bases and 4 bases, in that order; junction bases with no gene match: 9. CDR3 length equals 15 residues. Looked up from germline, CDR1 is MNHEY and CDR2 is SVGAGI. CDR3 loop: CASSLGDSLFYGYTF. CDR3 coding DNA: TGTGCCAGCAGTTTAGGGGACAGTCTTTTCTATGGCTACACCTTC.

The chain uses TRBV30 and TRBJ2-5; 7 bases are a match to TRBD1. This CDR3 contains 14 residues. Looked up from germline, CDR1 is GTSNPN and CDR2 is SVGIG (reference sequence). The V and J ends lost 0 bases and 5 bases, in that order; junction bases with no gene match: 6. CDR3 nucleotide sequence: TGTGCCTGGAGTGTAGGGGGCGGAGCCGAGACCCAGTACTTC. It is translated as CAWSVGGGAETQYF.

The count of this clone is one. The chain combines TRBV28 with TRBJ1-5; 12 nucleotides match TRBD1. With 8 bases clipped from V and 6 bases from J, the junction kept 5 bases outside the gene matches. Germline values: CDR1 MDHEN, CDR2 SYDVKM. The CDR3 length is 14 residues. The CDR3 DNA reads TGTGCCAGCGGCGGGACAGGGGGCTTTCAGCCCCAGCATTTT. It codes for CASGGTGGFQPQHF.

In this sample, this clone turned up a few times. The CDR3 spells CASSVRQGGYGEQFF. CDR3 in DNA: TGTGCCAGCAGTGTTCGTCAGGGTGGGTATGGTGAGCAGTTCTTC. V gene TRBV6-1 combines with J gene TRBJ2-1, with D perhaps matching TRBD1 (5 bases). The V gene's germline CDR1 is MNHNS and CDR2 SASEGT. This CDR3 has 15 amino acids. V dropped 4 bases and J dropped 9 bases, with 19 bases sitting between them.

In nucleotides, the CDR3 is TGTGCCAGCAGCTCAACAGGGTCGAACACTGAAGCTTTCTTT. Its translation: CASSSTGSNTEAFF. The V call is TRBV7-9, the J call TRBJ1-1; TRBD1 is a possible D gene (6 bases). The germline gives CDR1 SEHNR, CDR2 FQNEAQ (reference sequence). There are 14 residues in the CDR3. V was trimmed by 4 bases and J by 1 base, leaving 10 bases between them.

The chain carries TRBV27 and TRBJ1-2; D possibly corresponds to TRBD1 (6 bases). Trimming shortened V by 2 bases and J by 8 bases, and 18 bases separated the two germline ends. The CDR3 totals 15 residues. From germline, CDR1 is MNHEY and CDR2 SMNVEV (reference sequence). The CDR3 coding sequence is TGTGCCAGCAGTTTAGGTTGGGGGACATCCTTCGGCTACACCTTC. Residues: CASSLGWGTSFGYTF.

V is TRBV27 and J is TRBJ2-7, with 9 bases fitting TRBD2. V shed 6 bases and J 1 base; nucleotides not matched to a gene: 10. The germline V gene has CDR1 MNHEY and CDR2 SMNVEV (reference sequence). The CDR3 length is 16 residues. This chain's CDR3 is CASSPSSGIGSYEQYF. CDR3 DNA: TGTGCCAGCAGCCCTTCTAGCGGGATAGGTTCCTACGAGCAGTACTTC.

The chain has TRBV15 and TRBJ2-5; TRBD1 agrees at 10 bases. Per the germline V gene, CDR1 is LNHNV and CDR2 is YYDKDF (reference sequence). The CDR3 consists of 16 residues. Trimming cost V 0 bases and J 5 bases; bases outside gene matches: 6. The CDR3 sequence is CATSREGQGVVETQYF. The DNA of the CDR3 is TGTGCCACCAGCAGAGAAGGACAGGGGGTAGTGGAGACCCAGTACTTC.

This chain joins TRBV5-4 and TRBJ2-2; the D is unclear. The CDR3 consists of 14 residues. The V end lost 4 bases, the J end lost 7 bases, and 14 bases lay between the germline ends. Germline V gives CDR1 SGHNT, CDR2 YYREEE (reference sequence). The CDR3 spells CASSGPPFGGELFF. For the CDR3, the DNA is TGTGCCAGCAGCGGGCCCCCGTTTGGCGGGGAGCTGTTTTTT.

The V gene is TRBV30, the J gene TRBJ2-1, with D unclear. Trimming removed 5 bases at V and 7 bases at J, with 12 bases between. The CDR3 consists of 12 residues. Germline V gene sequence: CDR1 GTSNPN, CDR2 SVGIG (reference sequence). As DNA, the CDR3 is TGTGCCTGGGCGCTCCACGGGAATGAGCAGTTCTTC. It specifies CAWALHGNEQFF. Full variable domain (rest looked up from reference TRBV30 and TRBJ2-1): SQTIHQWPATLVQPVGSPLSLECTVEGTSNPNLYWYRQAAGRGLQLLFYSVGIGQISSEVPQNLSASRPQDRQFILSSKKLLLSDSGFYLCAWALHGNEQFFGPGTRLTVL.

This clone was detected a few times. The chain combines TRBV6-5 with TRBJ2-5; 9 bases match TRBD1. CDR3 size: 16 residues. CDR1 is MNHEY, CDR2 SVGAGI, per germline. The ends lost 0 bases at V and 1 base at J; junction bases unmatched: 3. For the CDR3, the DNA is TGTGCCAGCAGTTACTCGCCGACAGGGGGCCAAGAGACCCAGTACTTC. It specifies CASSYSPTGGQETQYF.

The chain has TRBV10-3 and TRBJ1-5; 8 bases agree with TRBD1. V shed 3 bases, J shed 4 bases, and the junction held 11 bases outside the gene matches. Germline V gene data show CDR1 as ENHRY and CDR2 as SYGVKD. The CDR3 sequence is 17 residues long. CDR3 region: CAISEGTGLGANQPQHF. In DNA form, the CDR3 reads TGTGCCATCAGTGAAGGGACAGGTTTAGGGGCAAATCAGCCCCAGCATTTT.

The chain has TRBV5-1 and TRBJ1-2; TRBD1 matches 7 bases. The CDR3 has 14 amino acids. The V and J ends lost 2 bases and 5 bases, in that order; junction bases with no gene match: 6. Germline V gene sequence: CDR1 SGHRS, CDR2 YFSETQ. This chain's CDR3 is CASSFSGQAYGYTF. CDR3 nucleotides: TGCGCCAGCAGCTTCTCAGGACAGGCATATGGCTACACCTTC.

This clone showed up just a few times. The V gene is TRBV14, the J gene TRBJ1-2; 9 positions match TRBD1. CDR1 is SGHDN, CDR2 FVKESK, per germline. Trimming cost V 2 bases and J 4 bases; bases outside gene matches: 8. The CDR3 is made up of 16 amino acids. CDR3 loop: CASSQSGQGNFYGYTF. The CDR3 DNA reads as TGTGCCAGCAGCCAATCGGGACAGGGCAATTTCTATGGCTACACCTTC.

The V and J genes are TRBV5-6 and TRBJ2-7; tentatively, D is TRBD1 (5 bases). The CDR3 contains 12 residues. Germline V gene sequence: CDR1 SGHDT, CDR2 YYEEEE. Trimming left V 4 bases short and J 6 bases short, with 11 bases between. In DNA form, the CDR3 reads TGTGCCAGCAGCGGCATTCAGGGCGAGCAGTACTTC. Its protein is CASSGIQGEQYF.

The rearrangement links TRBV19 to TRBJ2-7; 10 nucleotides align to TRBD1. The CDR3 is 16 amino acids. V lost 3 bases, J lost 3 bases, and 8 bases stayed unmatched. Germline V gene data show CDR1 as LNHDA and CDR2 as SQIVND (reference sequence). As DNA, the CDR3 is TGTGCCAGTAGTATCGCCCCGGGACAGGGGAACTACGAGCAGTACTTC. As protein: CASSIAPGQGNYEQYF.

The chain is built from TRBV27 and TRBJ2-3, with 13 bases aligning to TRBD2. Germline values: CDR1 MNHEY, CDR2 SMNVEV (reference sequence). This CDR3 has 18 residues. With 2 bases clipped from V and 0 bases from J, the junction kept 5 bases outside the gene matches. The chain's CDR3 is CASSLTTSGRTSTDTQYF. The CDR3 DNA follows: TGTGCCAGCAGTTTAACGACTAGCGGGAGGACTAGCACAGATACGCAGTATTTT.

The rearrangement uses TRBV4-2 and TRBJ2-3; 7 nucleotides align to TRBD2. The CDR3 has 16 amino acids. Unmatched junction bases numbered 12, after V lost 4 bases and J lost 5 bases. Germline-derived CDR1 and CDR2 are LGHNA and YNFKEQ. The CDR3 DNA reads as TGTGCCAGCAGCCCCCATAGCGGGTTAGGTGGAGATACGCAGTATTTT. This sequence encodes CASSPHSGLGGDTQYF.

The rearrangement uses TRBV10-2 and TRBJ2-7; the D gene is possibly TRBD1 (5 bases). Trimming removed 8 bases at V and 5 bases at J, with 22 bases between. This CDR3 spans 15 amino acids. Germline lookup yields CDR1 WSHSY and CDR2 SAAADI. CDR3 loop: CASLNIGLGANEQYF. The CDR3 nucleotides are TGCGCCAGCCTAAACATCGGCCTTGGGGCAAACGAGCAGTACTTC.

A remark on this clone: This sample also contains other DNA sequences that code for the same CDR3. The rearrangement uses TRBV7-2 and TRBJ1-3, with 9 bases lining up with TRBD1. CDR1 SGHTA and CDR2 FQGNSA come from the germline V gene. With V trimmed by 4 bases and J by 0 bases, 1 base remained unmatched. The CDR3 totals 15 residues. The CDR3 bases are TGTGCCAGCAGCTCACAGGGGGCCTCTGGAAACACCATATATTTT. Translated, it gives CASSSQGASGNTIYF.

J is TRBJ1-6 and V is TRBV4-3; D call uncertain. The V gene lost 4 bases and the J gene lost 7 bases, with 14 bases spanning the gap. This CDR3 is 15 amino acids long. Germline lookup yields CDR1 LGHNA and CDR2 YSLEER. The CDR3 bases are TGCGCCAGCAGCCCCGGCGTTAGGAGCAATTCACCCCTCCACTTT. This gives the protein CASSPGVRSNSPLHF.

V gene TRBV5-1 combines with J gene TRBJ1-5; D ambiguous. The CDR3 sequence is 14 residues long. V lost 4 bases, J lost 5 bases, and 13 bases lay in between. The V gene's germline CDR1 is SGHRS and CDR2 YFSETQ. The CDR3 region is CASSRSGSDQPQHF. CDR3 nucleotides: TGCGCCAGCAGCCGTAGCGGGTCGGATCAGCCCCAGCATTTT.

Only one count was recorded for this clone. This chain links TRBV27 with TRBJ2-1; D perhaps matches TRBD2 (5 bases). The germline gives CDR1 MNHEY, CDR2 SMNVEV (reference sequence). The CDR3 sequence is 16 residues long. V shed 7 bases and J shed 3 bases, with 19 bases lying between them. CDR3 sequence (DNA): TGTGCCAGCACCCACTCGGGATTATCTTACTACAATGAGCAGTTCTTC. As protein: CASTHSGLSYYNEQFF.

The rearrangement joins TRBV6-6 to TRBJ1-1; D possibly corresponds to TRBD1 (5 bases). Germline V CDR1 and CDR2: MNHNY, SVGAGI (reference sequence). The CDR3 covers 14 residues. V lost 10 bases, J lost 4 bases, and 19 bases lay in between. The CDR3 protein is CAINPGEGGTEAFF. The CDR3, as DNA: TGTGCCATCAACCCGGGGGAAGGAGGCACTGAAGCTTTCTTT.

This chain joins TRBV18 and TRBJ2-2, with 7 bases fitting TRBD2. Per the germline V gene, CDR1 is KGHSH and CDR2 is LQKENI. The trim removed 0 bases at V and 5 bases at J, leaving 3 bases unmatched. The CDR3 is 15 amino acids. The CDR3 DNA is TGTGCCAGCTCACCACCGGTGCGGGGGACCGGGGAGCTGTTTTTT. This sequence encodes CASSPPVRGTGELFF.

The rearrangement uses TRBV7-9 and TRBJ1-4; tentative D call: TRBD1 (5 bases). With 4 bases removed from V and 6 bases from J, the gap between germline ends came to 21 bases. Germline CDR1 reads SEHNR; CDR2 reads FQNEAQ (reference sequence). This CDR3 is built from 17 residues. CDR3 sequence (DNA): TGTGCCAGCAGCTCAAGGAATACAGGTCCCGAGGATGAAAAACTGTTTTTT. It specifies CASSSRNTGPEDEKLFF.

In nucleotides, the CDR3 is TGTGCCAGCAGCCCGCGTCCGGGAGAGGCAGATACGCAGTATTTT. Translating gives CASSPRPGEADTQYF. The chain couples TRBV7-9 to TRBJ2-3; D is possibly TRBD2 (6 bases). Per germline, CDR1 SEHNR and CDR2 FQNEAQ (reference sequence). This CDR3 spans 15 amino acids. The V end lost 5 bases, the J end lost 4 bases, and 16 bases lay between the germline ends.